This T cell receptor (beta chain) derives from a study of immune heterogeneity within non-small cell lung tumors. Study at large: In total, the tumors were 4 squamous cell carcinomas, some ten non-squamous carcinomas and 1 not otherwise specified. Findings and caveats of the study: Tumor sites in a patient shared identical dominant CDR3 beta clonotypes and also carried site-unique high-frequency clones.

Comment on this clonotype: Its target is unknown.

The CDR3 covers 15 residues. Per germline, CDR1 SGHTA and CDR2 FQGNSA. Trimming shortened V by 7 bases and J by 9 bases, and 22 bases separated the two germline ends. The authors amplified TCR beta CDR3 by multiplex PCR with 32 V and 13 J primers. A single record per CDR3 protein comes from TCRdb applying MiXCR to the multiplex PCR reads. The sample contains about 11,000 distinct CDR3 sequences, 25% to 35% of which appear only once. The starting template was genomic DNA from bulk tumor, approximately 600 ng per sample. Primary tumors were biopsied several times each, far apart, intraoperatively. Enrolled patients presented with newly diagnosed, previously untreated non-small cell lung cancer and underwent curative surgery.

The source material was lung tumor tissue. The source is a woman aged 45 to 65 with non-small cell lung cancer. The chain carries TRBV7-2 and TRBJ2-1, with D possibly TRBD2 on 7 matching bases. The CDR3 nucleotides read TGTGCCAGCAAAGGGGGGGGGGGGGGGGCAAGTGAGCAGTTCTTC. It specifies CASKGGGGGASEQFF.